This T cell receptor beta chain was sequenced in a study of preoperative IRX-2 immunotherapy in early breast cancer. Described treatment: preoperative locoregional IRX-2 cytokine immunotherapy. Patients received preoperative, locoregional IRX-2 cytokine immunotherapy in a phase Ib study. TCRdb's copy holds only in-frame clones and misses some; the assay was immunoSEQ multiplex PCR. The top ten clones hold roughly 1.1% of a sample with some 19,000 clones, around four fifths of them seen once. The V gene end was trimmed by 8 bases and the J gene end by 2 bases; junction bases not matched to a gene: 11. CDR3 length equals 15 residues. The germline CDR1 and CDR2 sequences are MNHGY and SAAAGT.

This sample comprised lymph node tissue, obtained after IRX-2 immunotherapy. The sequence came from a human donor with breast cancer. This chain joins TRBV6-8 and TRBJ1-2; 7 nucleotides align to TRBD1. CDR3 nucleotide sequence: TGTGCCAGCGGAGACCCGACAGGGACGAACTATGGCTACACCTTC. Protein product: CASGDPTGTNYGYTF.